A single sample gave rise to the 25 T cell receptor beta chains below, sequenced in a study of T cells after yellow fever vaccination. A single record per CDR3 protein comes from TCRdb applying MiXCR to the 5' RACE reads. This sample has fewer than 100,000 distinct CDR3 sequences, with around 5.5% found just once. This specimen was CD8+ T cells sorted from PBMCs, taken 10 days after the yellow fever booster vaccination. The source is a man between 18 and 29 years old who received the YFV17D yellow fever vaccine.

This clonotype was found a few times. The chain carries TRBV7-9 and TRBJ2-7, with D hard to call. Trimming removed 7 bases at V and 10 bases at J, with 20 bases between. The CDR3 is 13 amino acids. Germline-derived CDR1 and CDR2 are SEHNR and FQNEAQ (reference sequence). CDR3 in DNA: TGTGCCAGCAACCACTTCCGCTGTCAAGTCCAGTACTTC. Its translation is CASNHFRCQVQYF. The entire variable domain, with the rest obtained from reference TRBV7-9 and TRBJ2-7, is as follows: DTGVSQNPRHKITKRGQNVTFRCDPISEHNRLYWYRQTLGQGPEFLTYFQNEAQLEKSRLLSDRFSAERPKGSFSTLEIQRTEQGDSAMYLCASNHFRCQVQYFGPGTRLTVT.

This clonotype showed up just a few times. The chain uses TRBV21-1 and TRBJ1-5. TRBV21-1 is recorded as a pseudogene. This CDR3 is built from 15 residues. CDR3 nucleotides: TGTGCCAGCAGCAAAGGTCCAGAGCATTCTCAGCCCCAGCATTTT. Protein: CASSKGPEHSQPQHF.

This clonotype was counted a few times. V usage is TRBV10-2 and J usage is TRBJ2-6; D uncertain. Trimming took off 4 bases at V and 5 bases at J, with 15 bases between the two ends. Per germline, CDR1 WSHSY and CDR2 SAAADI. The CDR3 sequence is 16 residues long. The CDR3 region is CASSARGGVRANVLTF. Written as DNA, the CDR3 is TGCGCCAGCAGTGCCCGTGGTGGGGTGAGGGCCAACGTCCTGACTTTC.

The V and J genes are TRBV19 and TRBJ2-3; D is ambiguous. Germline V gene sequence: CDR1 LNHDA, CDR2 SQIVND (reference sequence). The CDR3 extends over 13 amino acids. V dropped 9 bases and J dropped 2 bases, with 12 bases sitting between them. The CDR3 loop is CASARVLTDTQYF. DNA of the CDR3: TGTGCCAGCGCACGGGTCCTCACAGATACGCAGTATTTT. Looking up the rest from reference TRBV19 and TRBJ2-3 gives the full variable domain: DGGITQSPKYLFRKEGQNVTLSCEQNLNHDAMYWYRQDPGQGLRLIYYSQIVNDFQKGDIAEGYSVSREKKESFPLTVTSAQKNPTAFYLCASARVLTDTQYFGPGTRLTVL.

The table lists this clonotype with a few counts. The V gene is TRBV5-6, the J gene TRBJ2-1; D remains ambiguous. Germline CDR1 is SGHDT and CDR2 is YYEEEE. This CDR3 spans 11 amino acids. The V gene lost 3 bases and the J gene lost 9 bases, with 7 bases spanning the gap. CDR3 DNA sequence: TGTGCCAGCAGCTCCGGGCGTGAGCAGTTCTTC. It specifies CASSSGREQFF.

The rearrangement links TRBV6-2 or TRBV6-3 to TRBJ2-7; no clear D. V was shortened by 4 bases and J by 4 bases, with 8 bases between the two germline ends. Per germline, CDR1 MNHEY and CDR2 SVGEGT. This CDR3 region has 12 residues. The CDR3 nucleotides are TGTGCCAGCAGTTTTACTTTTTACGAGCAGTACTTC. Protein sequence: CASSFTFYEQYF.

This clonotype was seen many times. The rearrangement links TRBV6-2 or TRBV6-3 to TRBJ1-2; weak D call: TRBD1 (5 bases). The CDR3 runs 14 residues. V lost 2 bases to trimming and J lost 4 bases, with 11 bases between them. Germline V lookup: CDR1 MNHEY, CDR2 SVGEGT. CDR3 sequence reads: CASSYRGTFYGYTF. The CDR3 region has the DNA TGTGCCAGCAGTTACCGGGGCACATTCTATGGCTACACCTTC.

This clonotype was seen a handful of times. This chain links TRBV4-3 with TRBJ2-2; TRBD2 aligns across 7 bases. Trimming at V came to 3 bases and at J to 0 bases, leaving 4 bases not matched to a gene. Germline CDR1 reads LGHNA; CDR2 reads YSLEER. The CDR3 is made up of 16 amino acids. CDR3 protein: CASSQEGRANTGELFF. As DNA, the CDR3 is TGCGCCAGCAGCCAGGAGGGGAGGGCGAACACCGGGGAGCTGTTTTTT.

This clonotype has a count of ten or more. DNA for the CDR3: TGCAGCGTTGACGGCCGCCTAGAGACCCAGTACTTC. Residues: CSVDGRLETQYF. J is TRBJ2-5 and V is TRBV29-1; D remains unclear. Germline-derived CDR1 and CDR2 are SQVTM and ANQGSEA. CDR3 size: 12 residues. Trimming took 3 bases from V and 4 from J, leaving 9 bases between them.

This clonotype was recorded many times. The chain joins TRBV4-1 to TRBJ1-1, with 9 bases matching TRBD1. This CDR3 is built from 17 residues. With V trimmed by 0 bases and J by 8 bases, 13 bases remained unmatched. Germline CDR1 MGHRA, CDR2 YSYEKL. The CDR3 sequence: CASSQDWTGATPREAFF. The CDR3 DNA follows: TGCGCCAGCAGCCAAGATTGGACAGGGGCTACCCCGAGGGAAGCTTTCTTT.

This clonotype was seen only a few times. V is TRBV2 and J is TRBJ2-2; D is perhaps TRBD2 (6 bases). Trimming stripped 7 bases from V and 5 bases from J, with 14 bases between. Germline V lookup: CDR1 SNHLY, CDR2 FYNNEI. The CDR3 extends over 14 amino acids. CDR3 DNA sequence: TGTGCCAGCACGGAGGGGCTCTTGACCGGGGAGCTGTTTTTT. It is translated as CASTEGLLTGELFF.

This clonotype was seen repeatedly, ten times or more. The chain combines TRBV28 with TRBJ2-5; possible D gene TRBD1, 6 bases. The CDR3 runs to 13 residues. Trimming took off 6 bases at V and 3 bases at J, with 11 bases between the two ends. Germline lookup yields CDR1 MDHEN and CDR2 SYDVKM. The CDR3 spells CASRPQGKETQYF. CDR3 nucleotide sequence: TGTGCCAGCAGGCCACAGGGAAAAGAGACCCAGTACTTC. The whole variable domain, remainder taken from reference TRBV28 and TRBJ2-5, is DVKVTQSSRYLVKRTGEKVFLECVQDMDHENMFWYRQDPGLGLRLIYFSYDVKMKEKGDIPEGYSVSREKKERFSLILESASTNQTSMYLCASRPQGKETQYFGPGTRLLVL.

At least ten counts were recorded for this clonotype. V gene TRBV6-6 combines with J gene TRBJ1-5, with TRBD1 matching 7 bases. The length of the CDR3 is 14 residues. Losses at the gene ends were 5 bases for V and 9 bases for J; bases not matched to a gene: 10. The germline V gene has CDR1 MNHNY and CDR2 SVGAGI (reference sequence). CDR3 region: CASSTLPQGGPQHF. DNA of the CDR3: TGTGCCAGCAGTACCCTCCCCCAGGGGGGGCCCCAGCATTTT.

This clonotype showed up just a few times. The V and J genes are TRBV12-3 or TRBV12-4 and TRBJ1-1; 8 nucleotides line up with TRBD1. With V trimmed by 3 bases and J by 0 bases, 6 bases remained unmatched. The CDR3 contains 16 residues. The CDR3 DNA sequence: TGTGCCAGCAGTTTTTGGGACAGGCCCCTGAACACTGAAGCTTTCTTT. Protein product: CASSFWDRPLNTEAFF.

The J gene is TRBJ2-7, the V gene TRBV6-2 or TRBV6-3, with 8 bases that match TRBD1. CDR3 length: 16 residues. Trimming at V came to 5 bases and at J to 4 bases, leaving 13 bases not matched to a gene. CDR1 and CDR2 (germline): MNHEY, SVGEGT. The CDR3 nucleotides read TGTGCCAGCAGTATAGCAGCAGGGGGCAATTCGTACGAGCAGTACGTC. It yields the protein CASSIAAGGNSYEQYV.

The chain carries TRBV27 and TRBJ1-6; TRBD1 might be the D (5 bases). Germline CDR1 and CDR2: MNHEY and SMNVEV (reference sequence). The CDR3 covers 18 residues. V dropped 3 bases and J dropped 7 bases, with 22 bases sitting between them. The DNA for the CDR3 is TGTGCCAGCAGTTTCCTCCCCCGCGGAGTGGGGGGGAATTCACCCCTCCACTTT. This codes for CASSFLPRGVGGNSPLHF.

This clonotype occurred a few times. The chain is built from TRBV19 and TRBJ1-1; D is unresolved. Trimming stripped 9 bases from V and 0 bases from J, with 11 bases between. The CDR3 loop spans 13 amino acids. Germline CDR1 reads LNHDA; CDR2 reads SQIVND (reference sequence). The DNA of the CDR3 is TGTGCCAGCACCCGTCGTGTGAACACTGAAGCTTTCTTT. It is translated as CASTRRVNTEAFF.

The rearrangement joins TRBV7-6 to TRBJ1-2, with unresolved D. Trimming shortened V by 1 base and J by 4 bases, and 10 bases separated the two germline ends. There are 14 residues in the CDR3. Looked up from germline, CDR1 is SGHVS and CDR2 is FNYEAQ. CDR3 sequence reads: CASSLGTEAYGYTF. The CDR3 coding sequence is TGTGCCAGCAGCTTAGGAACAGAGGCCTATGGCTACACCTTC.

This clonotype was observed a few times. The rearrangement uses TRBV4-2 and TRBJ2-7; weak D call: TRBD2 (7 bases). V lost 8 bases to trimming and J lost 4 bases, with 15 bases between them. In germline, CDR1 is LGHNA, CDR2 YNFKEQ. This CDR3 comprises 13 residues. CDR3: CASRGASVYEQYF. The CDR3 coding sequence is TGTGCCAGCCGGGGGGCGTCAGTTTACGAGCAGTACTTC.

The CDR3 region is CASSQDAWTGGTDTQYF. The CDR3 bases are TGCGCCAGCAGCCAAGATGCGTGGACAGGGGGGACAGATACGCAGTATTTT. This chain joins TRBV4-1 and TRBJ2-3, with 10 bases that match TRBD1. Unmatched junction bases numbered 6, after V lost 0 bases and J lost 3 bases. Germline loops: CDR1 MGHRA, CDR2 YSYEKL. The CDR3 length is 17 residues.

As for this clonotype: This sequence may be a read error, since a much larger clone differs from it by one base. The V gene is TRBV11-2, the J gene TRBJ2-7; tentatively, D is TRBD2 (6 bases). Germline V gives CDR1 SGHAT, CDR2 FQNNGV. V lost 9 bases and J 3 bases, leaving 15 bases between the germline ends. There are 13 residues in the CDR3. The CDR3 region is CARSLTSYYEQYF. Written as DNA, the CDR3 is TGTGCCAGAAGCCTCACTAGCTACTACGAGCAGTACTTC.

This clonotype was observed a few times. This chain uses TRBV4-3 with TRBJ2-4; possibly TRBD1 for D (6 bases). Germline CDR1 and CDR2: LGHNA and YSLEER. This CDR3 comprises 14 residues. Trimming removed 2 bases at V and 2 bases at J, with 7 bases between. The DNA for the CDR3 is TGCGCCAGCAGCCAAAGGGGGTCCAAAAACATTCAGTACTTC. This encodes CASSQRGSKNIQYF.

The chain is built from TRBV7-6 and TRBJ2-3; 7 nucleotides agree with TRBD2. The CDR3 length is 18 residues. Per the germline V gene, CDR1 is SGHVS and CDR2 is FNYEAQ. Trimming took 3 bases from V and 6 from J; bases not matched to a gene: 18. Here the CDR3 reads CASSLNPRPLGGWDTQYF. The CDR3 coding sequence is TGTGCCAGCAGCTTGAATCCTCGCCCCCTGGGGGGGTGGGATACGCAGTATTTT.

This clonotype has more than one count but fewer than ten. The V call is TRBV7-9, the J call TRBJ1-5; D not resolved. The CDR3 length is 11 residues. The germline V gene encodes CDR1 SEHNR and CDR2 FQNEAQ (reference sequence). V lost 6 bases and J 8 bases, leaving 8 bases between the germline ends. CDR3 in amino acids: CASRKRKPQHF. CDR3 coding DNA: TGTGCCAGCAGAAAGAGGAAGCCCCAGCATTTT.

This clonotype appeared many times. V is TRBV7-6 and J is TRBJ1-1; TRBD1 is a possible D gene (6 bases). The V and J ends lost 3 bases and 5 bases respectively, with 16 bases between them. Germline-derived CDR1 and CDR2 are SGHVS and FNYEAQ. This CDR3 contains 15 residues. CDR3 residues: CASSLTGKGGTEAFF. The CDR3 DNA reads TGTGCCAGCAGCTTGACAGGCAAAGGCGGGACTGAAGCTTTCTTT. Filled out from reference TRBV7-6 and TRBJ1-1, the complete variable domain reads GAGVSQSPRYKVTKRGQDVALRCDPISGHVSLYWYRQALGQGPEFLTYFNYEAQQDKSGLPNDRFSAERPEGSISTLTIQRTEQRDSAMYRCASSLTGKGGTEAFFGQGTRLTVV.